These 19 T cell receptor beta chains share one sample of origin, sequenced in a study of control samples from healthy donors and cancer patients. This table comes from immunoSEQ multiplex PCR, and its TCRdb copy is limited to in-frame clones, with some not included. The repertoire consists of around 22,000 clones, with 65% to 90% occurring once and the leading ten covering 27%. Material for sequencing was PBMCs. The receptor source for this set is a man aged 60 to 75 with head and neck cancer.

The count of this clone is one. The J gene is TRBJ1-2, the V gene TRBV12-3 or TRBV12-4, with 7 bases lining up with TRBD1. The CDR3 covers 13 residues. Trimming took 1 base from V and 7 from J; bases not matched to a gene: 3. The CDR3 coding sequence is TGTGCCAGCAGTTTAGAGGGGGCGAGTGGCTACACCTTC. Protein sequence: CASSLEGASGYTF.

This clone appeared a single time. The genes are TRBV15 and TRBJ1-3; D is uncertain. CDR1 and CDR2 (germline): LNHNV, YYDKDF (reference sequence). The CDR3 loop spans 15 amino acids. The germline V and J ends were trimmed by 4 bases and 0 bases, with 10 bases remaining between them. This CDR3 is CATSKDGNSGNTIYF. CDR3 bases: TGTGCCACCAGCAAGGACGGAAACTCTGGAAACACCATATATTTT.

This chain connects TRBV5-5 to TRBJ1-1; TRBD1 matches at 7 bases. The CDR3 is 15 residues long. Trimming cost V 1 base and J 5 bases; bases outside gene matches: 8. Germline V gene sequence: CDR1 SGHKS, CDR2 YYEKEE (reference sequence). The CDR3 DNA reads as TGTGCCAGCAGCTTGTCGAACGAGGGGGCAACTGAAGCTTTCTTT. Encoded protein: CASSLSNEGATEAFF.

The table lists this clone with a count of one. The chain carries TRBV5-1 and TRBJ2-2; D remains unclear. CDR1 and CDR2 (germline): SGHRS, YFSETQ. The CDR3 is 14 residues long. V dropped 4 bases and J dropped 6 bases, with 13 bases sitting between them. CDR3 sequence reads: CASSGVGRSGELFF. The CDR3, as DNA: TGCGCCAGCAGCGGGGTAGGCCGATCCGGGGAGCTGTTTTTT. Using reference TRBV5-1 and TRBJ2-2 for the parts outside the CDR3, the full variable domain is KAGVTQTPRYLIKTRGQQVTLSCSPISGHRSVSWYQQTPGQGLQFLFEYFSETQRNKGNFPGRFSGRQFSNSRSEMNVSTLELGDSALYLCASSGVGRSGELFFGEGSRLTVL.

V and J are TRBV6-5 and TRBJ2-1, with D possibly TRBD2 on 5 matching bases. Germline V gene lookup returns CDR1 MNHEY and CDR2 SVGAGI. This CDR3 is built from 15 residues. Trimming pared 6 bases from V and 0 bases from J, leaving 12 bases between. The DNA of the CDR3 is TGTGCCAGCAGGACCTCGGGGAGCTCCTACAATGAGCAGTTCTTC. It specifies CASRTSGSSYNEQFF.

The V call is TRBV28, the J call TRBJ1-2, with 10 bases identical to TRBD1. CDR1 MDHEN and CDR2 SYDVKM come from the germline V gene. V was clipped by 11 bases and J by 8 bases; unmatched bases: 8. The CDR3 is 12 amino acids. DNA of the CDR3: TGTGCCGGCGGGACAGGGGATTTGGGCTACACCTTC. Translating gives CAGGTGDLGYTF.

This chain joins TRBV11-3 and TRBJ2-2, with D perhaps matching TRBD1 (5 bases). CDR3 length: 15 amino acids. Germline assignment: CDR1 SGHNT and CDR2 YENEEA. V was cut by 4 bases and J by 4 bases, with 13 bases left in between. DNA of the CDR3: TGTGCCAGCAGCTCCCGGTCAGGGCCCACCGGGGAGCTGTTTTTT. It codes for CASSSRSGPTGELFF.

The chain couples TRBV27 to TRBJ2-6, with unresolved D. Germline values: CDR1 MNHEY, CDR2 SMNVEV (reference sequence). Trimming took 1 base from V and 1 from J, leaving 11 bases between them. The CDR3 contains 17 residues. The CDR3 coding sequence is TGTGCCAGCAGTTTATACCCACAGTCATCTGGGGCCAACGTCCTGACTTTC. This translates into CASSLYPQSSGANVLTF.

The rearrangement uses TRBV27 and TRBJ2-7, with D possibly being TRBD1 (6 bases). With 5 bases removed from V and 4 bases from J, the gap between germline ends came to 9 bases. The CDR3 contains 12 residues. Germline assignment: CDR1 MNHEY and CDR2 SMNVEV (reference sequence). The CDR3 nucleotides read TGTGCCAGCAGTCCACAGGGATACGAGCAGTACTTC. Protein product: CASSPQGYEQYF.

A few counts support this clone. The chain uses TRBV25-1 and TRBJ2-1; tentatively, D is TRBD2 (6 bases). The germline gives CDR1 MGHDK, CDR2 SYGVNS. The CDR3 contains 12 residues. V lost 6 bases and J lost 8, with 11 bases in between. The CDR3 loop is CASRPPSDEQFF. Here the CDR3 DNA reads TGTGCCAGCAGGCCCCCTAGCGATGAGCAGTTCTTC.

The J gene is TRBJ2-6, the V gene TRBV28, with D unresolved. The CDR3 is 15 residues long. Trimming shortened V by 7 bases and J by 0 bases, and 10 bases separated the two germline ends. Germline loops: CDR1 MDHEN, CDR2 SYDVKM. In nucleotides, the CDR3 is TGTGCCAGCACCTCGGAGAGCTCTGGGGCCAACGTCCTGACTTTC. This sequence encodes CASTSESSGANVLTF.

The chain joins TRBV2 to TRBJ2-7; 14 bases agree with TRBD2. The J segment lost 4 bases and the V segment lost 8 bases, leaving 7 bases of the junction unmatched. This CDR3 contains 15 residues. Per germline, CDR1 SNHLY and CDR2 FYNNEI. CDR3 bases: TGTGCCAGCGACCCGGGACTAGCGGGGGTGTACGAGCAGTACTTC. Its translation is CASDPGLAGVYEQYF.

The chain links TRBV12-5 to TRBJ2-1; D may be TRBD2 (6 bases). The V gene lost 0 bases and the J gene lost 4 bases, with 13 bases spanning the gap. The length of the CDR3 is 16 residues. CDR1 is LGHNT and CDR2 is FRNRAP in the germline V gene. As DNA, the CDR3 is TGTGCTAGTGGTTTGGTACGGATGGGGGGTTACAATGAGCAGTTCTTC. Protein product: CASGLVRMGGYNEQFF.

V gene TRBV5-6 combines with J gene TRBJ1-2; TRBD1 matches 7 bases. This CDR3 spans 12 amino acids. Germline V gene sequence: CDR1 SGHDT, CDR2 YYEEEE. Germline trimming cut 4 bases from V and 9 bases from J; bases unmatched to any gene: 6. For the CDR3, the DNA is TGTGCCAGCAGCCCTGACAGGGTGAGCTACACCTTC. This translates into CASSPDRVSYTF.

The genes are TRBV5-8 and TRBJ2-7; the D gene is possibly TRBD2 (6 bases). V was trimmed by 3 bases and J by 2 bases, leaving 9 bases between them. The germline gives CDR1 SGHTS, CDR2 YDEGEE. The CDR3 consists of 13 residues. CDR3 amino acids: CASSYRETYEQYF. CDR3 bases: TGTGCCAGCAGCTATCGGGAGACCTACGAGCAGTACTTC.

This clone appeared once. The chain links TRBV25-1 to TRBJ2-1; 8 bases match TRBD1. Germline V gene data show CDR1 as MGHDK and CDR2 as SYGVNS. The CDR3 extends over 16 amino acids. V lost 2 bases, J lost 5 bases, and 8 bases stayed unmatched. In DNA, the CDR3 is TGTGCCAGCAGTGAAGTGACAGGGGCGCCGGACAATGAGCAGTTCTTC. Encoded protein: CASSEVTGAPDNEQFF.

CDR3 DNA: TGCGCCAGCAGCTCGCTCTCGGGACTCACGAACACCGGGGAGCTGTTTTTT. Protein sequence: CASSSLSGLTNTGELFF. J is TRBJ2-2 and V is TRBV5-1; TRBD2 is a possible D gene (6 bases). This CDR3 contains 17 residues. The ends were cut back, 3 bases at V and 0 bases at J, with 15 bases in the middle. The germline V gene has CDR1 SGHRS and CDR2 YFSETQ. Looking up the rest from reference TRBV5-1 and TRBJ2-2 gives the full variable domain: KAGVTQTPRYLIKTRGQQVTLSCSPISGHRSVSWYQQTPGQGLQFLFEYFSETQRNKGNFPGRFSGRQFSNSRSEMNVSTLELGDSALYLCASSSLSGLTNTGELFFGEGSRLTVL.

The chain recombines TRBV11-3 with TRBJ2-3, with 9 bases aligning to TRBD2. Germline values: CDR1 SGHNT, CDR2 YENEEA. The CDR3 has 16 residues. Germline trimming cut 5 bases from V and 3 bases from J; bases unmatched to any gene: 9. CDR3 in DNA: TGTGCCAGCAGCCAACCGGCGGGGGGGAATACAGATACGCAGTATTTT. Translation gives CASSQPAGGNTDTQYF.

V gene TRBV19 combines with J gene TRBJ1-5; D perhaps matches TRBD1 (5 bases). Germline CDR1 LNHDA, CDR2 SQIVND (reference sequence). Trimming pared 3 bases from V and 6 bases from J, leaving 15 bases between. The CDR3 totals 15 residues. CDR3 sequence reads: CASSIGLGVGQPQHF. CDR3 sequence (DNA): TGTGCCAGTAGTATCGGATTGGGGGTGGGTCAGCCCCAGCATTTT.